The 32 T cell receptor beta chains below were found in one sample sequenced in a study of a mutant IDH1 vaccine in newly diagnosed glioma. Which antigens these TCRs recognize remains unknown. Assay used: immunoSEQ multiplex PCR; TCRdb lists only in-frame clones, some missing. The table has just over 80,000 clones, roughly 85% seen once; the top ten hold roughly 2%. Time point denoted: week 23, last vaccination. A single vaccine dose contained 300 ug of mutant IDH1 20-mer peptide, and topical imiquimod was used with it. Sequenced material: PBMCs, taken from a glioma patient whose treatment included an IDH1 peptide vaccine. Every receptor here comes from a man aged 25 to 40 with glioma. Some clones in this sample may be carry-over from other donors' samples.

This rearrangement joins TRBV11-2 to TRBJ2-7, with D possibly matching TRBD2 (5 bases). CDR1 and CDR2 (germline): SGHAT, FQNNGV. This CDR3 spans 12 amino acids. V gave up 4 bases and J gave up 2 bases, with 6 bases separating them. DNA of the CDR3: TGTGCCAGCAGCTCACTAGCCTACGAGCAGTACTTC. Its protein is CASSSLAYEQYF. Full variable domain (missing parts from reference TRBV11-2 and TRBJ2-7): EAGVAQSPRYKIIEKRQSVAFWCNPISGHATLYWYQQILGQGPKLLIQFQNNGVVDDSQLPKDRFSAERLKGVDSTLKIQPAKLEDSAVYLCASSSLAYEQYFGPGTRLTVT.

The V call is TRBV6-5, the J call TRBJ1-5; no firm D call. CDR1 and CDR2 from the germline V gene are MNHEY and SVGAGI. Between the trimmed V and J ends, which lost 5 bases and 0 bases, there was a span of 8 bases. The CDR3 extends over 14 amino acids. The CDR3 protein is CASSRSPSNQPQHF. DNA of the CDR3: TGTGCCAGCAGTCGTTCACCTAGCAATCAGCCCCAGCATTTT.

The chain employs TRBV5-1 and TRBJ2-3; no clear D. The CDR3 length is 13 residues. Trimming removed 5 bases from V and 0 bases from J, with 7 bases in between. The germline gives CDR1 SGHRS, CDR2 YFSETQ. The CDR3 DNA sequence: TGCGCCAGCAGTGTGACTAGCACAGATACGCAGTATTTT. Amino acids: CASSVTSTDTQYF. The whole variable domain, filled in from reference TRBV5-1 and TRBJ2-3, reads KAGVTQTPRYLIKTRGQQVTLSCSPISGHRSVSWYQQTPGQGLQFLFEYFSETQRNKGNFPGRFSGRQFSNSRSEMNVSTLELGDSALYLCASSVTSTDTQYFGPGTRLTVL.

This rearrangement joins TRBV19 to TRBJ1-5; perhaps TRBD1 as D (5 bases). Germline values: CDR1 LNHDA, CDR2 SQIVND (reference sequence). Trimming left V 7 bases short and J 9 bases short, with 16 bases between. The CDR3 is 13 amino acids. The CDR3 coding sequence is TGTGCCAGTACCGGGGACGGGTTAAGGCCCCAGCATTTT. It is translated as CASTGDGLRPQHF. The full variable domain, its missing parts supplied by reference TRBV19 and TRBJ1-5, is DGGITQSPKYLFRKEGQNVTLSCEQNLNHDAMYWYRQDPGQGLRLIYYSQIVNDFQKGDIAEGYSVSREKKESFPLTVTSAQKNPTAFYLCASTGDGLRPQHFGDGTRLSIL.

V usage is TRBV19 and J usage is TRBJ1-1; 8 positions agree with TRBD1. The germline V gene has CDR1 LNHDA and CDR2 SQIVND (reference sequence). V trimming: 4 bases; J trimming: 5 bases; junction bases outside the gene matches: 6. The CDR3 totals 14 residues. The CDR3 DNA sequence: TGTGCCAGTAGTAACCAGGGGGCGAAGACTGAAGCTTTCTTT. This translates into CASSNQGAKTEAFF.

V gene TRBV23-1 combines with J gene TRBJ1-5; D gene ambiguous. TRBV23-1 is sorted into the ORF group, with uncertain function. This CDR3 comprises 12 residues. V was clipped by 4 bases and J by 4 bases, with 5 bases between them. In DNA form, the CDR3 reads TGCGCCAGCAGTCGGCCAAATCAGCCCCAGCATTTT. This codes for CASSRPNQPQHF.

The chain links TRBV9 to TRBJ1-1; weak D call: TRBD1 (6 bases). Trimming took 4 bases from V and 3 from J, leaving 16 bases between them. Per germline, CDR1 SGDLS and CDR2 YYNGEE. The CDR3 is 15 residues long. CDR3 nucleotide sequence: TGTGCCAGCAGCCATACGGGGGGGCCCCACACTGAAGCTTTCTTT. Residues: CASSHTGGPHTEAFF. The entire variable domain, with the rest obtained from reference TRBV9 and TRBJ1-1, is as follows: DSGVTQTPKHLITATGQRVTLRCSPRSGDLSVYWYQQSLDQGLQFLIQYYNGEERAKGNILERFSAQQFPDLHSELNLSSLELGDSALYFCASSHTGGPHTEAFFGQGTRLTVV.

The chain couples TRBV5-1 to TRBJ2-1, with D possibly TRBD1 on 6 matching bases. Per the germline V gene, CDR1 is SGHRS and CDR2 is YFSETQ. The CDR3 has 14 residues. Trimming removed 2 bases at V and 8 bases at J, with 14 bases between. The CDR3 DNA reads TGCGCCAGCAGCTTCGGACAGACCGGGGATGAGCAGTTCTTC. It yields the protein CASSFGQTGDEQFF.

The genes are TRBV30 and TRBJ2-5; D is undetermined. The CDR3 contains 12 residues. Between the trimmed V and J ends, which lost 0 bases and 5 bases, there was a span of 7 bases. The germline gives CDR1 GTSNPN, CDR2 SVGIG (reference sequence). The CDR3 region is CAWSVVSETQYF. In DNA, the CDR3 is TGTGCCTGGAGTGTAGTGTCCGAGACCCAGTACTTC.

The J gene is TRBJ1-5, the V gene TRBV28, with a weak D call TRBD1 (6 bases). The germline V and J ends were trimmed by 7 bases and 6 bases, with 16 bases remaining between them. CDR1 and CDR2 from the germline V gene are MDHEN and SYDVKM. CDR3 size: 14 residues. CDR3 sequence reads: CASNRVDGAQPQHF. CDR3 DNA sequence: TGTGCCAGCAACAGGGTAGATGGGGCTCAGCCCCAGCATTTT.

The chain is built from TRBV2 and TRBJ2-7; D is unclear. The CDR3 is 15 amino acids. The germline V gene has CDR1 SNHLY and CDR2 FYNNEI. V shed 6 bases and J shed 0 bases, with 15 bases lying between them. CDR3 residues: CASRPPDGSSYEQYF. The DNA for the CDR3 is TGTGCCAGCAGGCCCCCAGACGGGTCCTCCTACGAGCAGTACTTC.

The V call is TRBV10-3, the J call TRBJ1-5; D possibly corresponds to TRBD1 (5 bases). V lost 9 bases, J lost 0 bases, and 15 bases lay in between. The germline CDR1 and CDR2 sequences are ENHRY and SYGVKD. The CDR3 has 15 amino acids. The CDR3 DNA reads TGTGCCATTTCCGAAAGTCAGGGTAGCAATCAGCCCCAGCATTTT. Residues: CAISESQGSNQPQHF.

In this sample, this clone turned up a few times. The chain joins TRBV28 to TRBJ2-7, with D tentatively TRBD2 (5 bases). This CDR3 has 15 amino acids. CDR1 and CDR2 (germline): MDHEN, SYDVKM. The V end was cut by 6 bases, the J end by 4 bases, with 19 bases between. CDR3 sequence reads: CASSPRRTSIYEQYF. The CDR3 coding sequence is TGTGCCAGCAGCCCCCGGAGGACGAGTATATACGAGCAGTACTTC.

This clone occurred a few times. CDR3 in amino acids: CASSSSGTTYEQYF. The CDR3 region has the DNA TGTGCCAGCAGCTCCTCTGGAACTACCTACGAGCAGTACTTC. The chain has TRBV13 and TRBJ2-5; D gene unclear. The DNA end lines up better with TRBJ2-7; the J call may be wrong. This CDR3 comprises 14 residues. Germline V gives CDR1 PRHDT, CDR2 FYEKMQ (reference sequence).

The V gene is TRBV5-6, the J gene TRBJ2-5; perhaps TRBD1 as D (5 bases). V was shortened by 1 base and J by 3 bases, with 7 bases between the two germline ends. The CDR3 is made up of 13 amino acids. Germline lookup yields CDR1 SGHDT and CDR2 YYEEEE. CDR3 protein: CASSLQGEETQYF. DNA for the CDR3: TGTGCCAGCAGCTTGCAAGGGGAAGAGACCCAGTACTTC.

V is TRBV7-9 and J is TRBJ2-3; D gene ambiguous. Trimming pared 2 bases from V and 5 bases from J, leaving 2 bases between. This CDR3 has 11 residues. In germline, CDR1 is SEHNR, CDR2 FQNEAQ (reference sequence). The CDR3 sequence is CASSLIDTQYF. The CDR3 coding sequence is TGTGCCAGCAGCTTAATAGATACGCAGTATTTT.

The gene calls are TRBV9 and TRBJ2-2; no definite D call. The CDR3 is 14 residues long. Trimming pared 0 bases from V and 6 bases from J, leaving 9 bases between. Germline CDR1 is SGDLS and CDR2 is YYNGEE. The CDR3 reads CASSVGLMAGELFF. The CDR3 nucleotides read TGTGCCAGCAGCGTAGGTCTCATGGCCGGGGAGCTGTTTTTT.

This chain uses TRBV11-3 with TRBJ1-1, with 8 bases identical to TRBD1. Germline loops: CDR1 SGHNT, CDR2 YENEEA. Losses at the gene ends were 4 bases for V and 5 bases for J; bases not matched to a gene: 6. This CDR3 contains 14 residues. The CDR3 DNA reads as TGTGCCAGCAGCTCCTCCGACAGGGGTACTGAAGCTTTCTTT. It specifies CASSSSDRGTEAFF.

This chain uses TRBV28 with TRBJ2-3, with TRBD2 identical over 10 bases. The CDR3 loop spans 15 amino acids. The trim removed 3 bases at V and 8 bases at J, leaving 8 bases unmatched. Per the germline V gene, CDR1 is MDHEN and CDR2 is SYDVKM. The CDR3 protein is CASSFGASGSGTQYF. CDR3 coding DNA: TGTGCCAGCAGTTTTGGGGCTAGCGGGAGCGGTACGCAGTATTTT. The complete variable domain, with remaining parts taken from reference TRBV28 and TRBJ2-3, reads DVKVTQSSRYLVKRTGEKVFLECVQDMDHENMFWYRQDPGLGLRLIYFSYDVKMKEKGDIPEGYSVSREKKERFSLILESASTNQTSMYLCASSFGASGSGTQYFGPGTRLTVL.

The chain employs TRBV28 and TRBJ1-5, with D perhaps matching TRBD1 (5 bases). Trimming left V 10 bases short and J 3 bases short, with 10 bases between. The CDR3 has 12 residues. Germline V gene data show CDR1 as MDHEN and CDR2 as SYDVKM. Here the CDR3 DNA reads TGTGCCACCGACAGCCACAATCAGCCCCAGCATTTT. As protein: CATDSHNQPQHF.

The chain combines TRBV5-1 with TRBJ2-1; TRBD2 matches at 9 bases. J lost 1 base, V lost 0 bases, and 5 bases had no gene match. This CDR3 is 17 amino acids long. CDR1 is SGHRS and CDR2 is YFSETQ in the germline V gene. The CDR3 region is CASSLAPTSGSYNEQFF. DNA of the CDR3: TGCGCCAGCAGCTTGGCCCCGACTAGCGGTTCCTACAATGAGCAGTTCTTC.

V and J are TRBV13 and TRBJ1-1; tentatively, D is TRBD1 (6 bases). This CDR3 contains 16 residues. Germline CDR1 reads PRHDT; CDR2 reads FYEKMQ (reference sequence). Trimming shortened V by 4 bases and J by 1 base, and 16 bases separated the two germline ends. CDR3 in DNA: TGTGCCAGCAGCTACCTACAGGGACCTACGAACACTGAAGCTTTCTTT. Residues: CASSYLQGPTNTEAFF.

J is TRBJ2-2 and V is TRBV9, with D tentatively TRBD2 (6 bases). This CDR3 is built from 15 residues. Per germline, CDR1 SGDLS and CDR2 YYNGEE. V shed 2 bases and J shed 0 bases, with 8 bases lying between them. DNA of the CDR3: TGTGCCAGCAGCGTTGGCGGGGCGAACACCGGGGAGCTGTTTTTT. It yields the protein CASSVGGANTGELFF.

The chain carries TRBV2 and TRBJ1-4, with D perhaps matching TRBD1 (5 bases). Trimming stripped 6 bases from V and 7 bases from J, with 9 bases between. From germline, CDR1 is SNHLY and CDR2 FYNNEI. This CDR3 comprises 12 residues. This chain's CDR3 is CASRGDVEKLFF. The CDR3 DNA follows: TGTGCCAGCAGAGGGGATGTTGAAAAACTGTTTTTT.

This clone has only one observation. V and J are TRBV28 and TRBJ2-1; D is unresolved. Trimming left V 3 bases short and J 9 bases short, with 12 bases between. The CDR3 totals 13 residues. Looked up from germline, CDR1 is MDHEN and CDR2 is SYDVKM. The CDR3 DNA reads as TGTGCCAGCAGTTTCCCAGGATGGGGTGAGCAGTTCTTC. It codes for CASSFPGWGEQFF.

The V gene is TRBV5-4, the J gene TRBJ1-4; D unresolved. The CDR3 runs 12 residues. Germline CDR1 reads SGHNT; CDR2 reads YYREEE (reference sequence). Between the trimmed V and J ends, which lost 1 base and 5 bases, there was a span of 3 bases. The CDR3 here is CASSLRNEKLFF. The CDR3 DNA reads TGTGCCAGCAGCTTGCGGAATGAAAAACTGTTTTTT.

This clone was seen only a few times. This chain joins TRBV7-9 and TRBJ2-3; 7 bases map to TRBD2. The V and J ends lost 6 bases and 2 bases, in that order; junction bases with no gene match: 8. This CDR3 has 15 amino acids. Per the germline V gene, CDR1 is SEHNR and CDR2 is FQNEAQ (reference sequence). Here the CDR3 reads CASRPGLVHTDTQYF. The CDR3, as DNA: TGTGCCAGCAGACCAGGACTAGTCCACACAGATACGCAGTATTTT. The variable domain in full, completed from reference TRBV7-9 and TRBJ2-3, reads DTGVSQNPRHKITKRGQNVTFRCDPISEHNRLYWYRQTLGQGPEFLTYFQNEAQLEKSRLLSDRFSAERPKGSFSTLEIQRTEQGDSAMYLCASRPGLVHTDTQYFGPGTRLTVL.

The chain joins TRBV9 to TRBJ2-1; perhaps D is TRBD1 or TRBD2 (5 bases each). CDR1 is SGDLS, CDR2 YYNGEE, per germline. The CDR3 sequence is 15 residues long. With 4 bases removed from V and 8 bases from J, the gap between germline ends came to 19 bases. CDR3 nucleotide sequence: TGTGCCAGCAGCCAAGAGGGACGGGGAGTGGATGAGCAGTTCTTC. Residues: CASSQEGRGVDEQFF. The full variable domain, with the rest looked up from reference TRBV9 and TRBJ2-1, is DSGVTQTPKHLITATGQRVTLRCSPRSGDLSVYWYQQSLDQGLQFLIQYYNGEERAKGNILERFSAQQFPDLHSELNLSSLELGDSALYFCASSQEGRGVDEQFFGPGTRLTVL.

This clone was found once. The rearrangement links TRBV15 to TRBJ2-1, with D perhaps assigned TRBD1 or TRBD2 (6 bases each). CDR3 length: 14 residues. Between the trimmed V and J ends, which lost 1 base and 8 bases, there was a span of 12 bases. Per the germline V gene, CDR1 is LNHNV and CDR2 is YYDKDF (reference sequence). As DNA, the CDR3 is TGTGCCACCAGCAGAGGGCCCGGGGGCTATGAGCAGTTCTTC. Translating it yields CATSRGPGGYEQFF.

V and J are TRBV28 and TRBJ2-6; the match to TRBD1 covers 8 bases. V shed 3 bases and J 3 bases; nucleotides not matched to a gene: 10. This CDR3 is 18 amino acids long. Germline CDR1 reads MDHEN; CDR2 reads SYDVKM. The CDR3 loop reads CASSLWAGGVDGANVLTF. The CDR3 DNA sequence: TGTGCCAGCAGTTTGTGGGCAGGGGGCGTCGATGGGGCCAACGTCCTGACTTTC.

The CDR3 loop is CASSPGQGYNEQFF. The DNA of the CDR3 is TGTGCCAGCTCGCCGGGACAGGGGTACAATGAGCAGTTCTTC. The chain is built from TRBV18 and TRBJ2-1; TRBD1 aligns across 10 bases. The germline V gene has CDR1 KGHSH and CDR2 LQKENI. There are 14 residues in the CDR3. Trimming at V came to 6 bases and at J to 4 bases, leaving 3 bases not matched to a gene.

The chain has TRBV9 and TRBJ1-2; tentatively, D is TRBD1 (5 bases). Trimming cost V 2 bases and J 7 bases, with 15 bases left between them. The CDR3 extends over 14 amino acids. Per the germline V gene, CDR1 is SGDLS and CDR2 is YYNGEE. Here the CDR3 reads CASSVDVREGGYTF. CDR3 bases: TGTGCCAGCAGCGTTGACGTCAGGGAAGGTGGCTACACCTTC.